The 5 T cell receptor beta chains listed next were all sequenced from one sample in a study of T cell repertoires in cytomegalovirus infection. These receptors have no known antigen. TCRdb reprocessed the reads with MiXCR, giving one entry per CDR3 protein. The profile covers around 340,000 distinct CDR3 sequences, with just under 30% appearing a single time and over 15% taken by the ten largest. The sample in question was cultured PBMCs, obtained from culture after CMV antigen stimulation. These receptors were taken from a human donor in good health (CMV status not recorded). Some clones in this sample may be carry-over from other donors' samples.

The CDR3 region has the DNA TGCAGCGTAGACAGTGACACAGATACGCAGTATTTT. This translates into CSVDSDTDTQYF. V gene TRBV29-1 combines with J gene TRBJ2-3; D possibly corresponds to TRBD1 (5 bases). V dropped 6 bases and J dropped 2 bases, with 9 bases sitting between them. Germline CDR1 and CDR2: SQVTM and ANQGSEA. The CDR3 spans 12 residues.

This clonotype was observed a handful of times. CDR3 amino acids: CASSWDRGFAGYTF. For the CDR3, the DNA is TGTGCCAGCAGTTGGGACAGGGGCTTCGCTGGCTACACCTTC. V and J are TRBV27 and TRBJ1-2, with 10 bases lining up with TRBD1. This CDR3 is built from 14 residues. V was pared by 4 bases and J by 7 bases, with 6 bases of the junction left unmatched. The germline V gene encodes CDR1 MNHEY and CDR2 SMNVEV (reference sequence).

Comment on this clonotype: This may be a read error, as it is one base from a much larger clone. The CDR3 does not end in the conserved phenylalanine or tryptophan, so this is likely a read error. The rearrangement uses TRBV7-6 and TRBJ2-1, with 8 positions matching TRBD1. This CDR3 comprises 15 residues. Germline assignment: CDR1 SGHVS and CDR2 FNYEAQ. After removal of 5 bases from V and 2 bases from J, the junction contained 5 bases not matched to a gene. The CDR3 is CASSPRTGTYNEQFL. Here the CDR3 DNA reads TGTGCCAGCAGCCCTAGGACAGGGACCTACAATGAGCAGTTCTTA.

This chain joins TRBV3-1 and TRBJ2-7; D might be TRBD2 (6 bases). The V end was cut by 1 base, the J end by 3 bases, with 10 bases between. The CDR3 runs 14 residues. Per germline, CDR1 LGHDT and CDR2 YNNKEL (reference sequence). CDR3 amino acids: CASSQGGDFYEQYF. In DNA form, the CDR3 reads TGTGCCAGCAGCCAAGGAGGGGACTTCTACGAGCAGTACTTC.

The chain has TRBV13 and TRBJ2-3, with D maybe TRBD1 (6 bases). CDR1 and CDR2 from the germline V gene are PRHDT and FYEKMQ (reference sequence). The CDR3 has 13 residues. The ends were cut back, 5 bases at V and 6 bases at J, with 12 bases in the middle. CDR3 in DNA: TGTGCCAGCAGCCCCTGGACAGAGGATACGCAGTATTTT. Encoded protein: CASSPWTEDTQYF.